This T cell receptor beta chain was sequenced in a study of cytomegalovirus exposure and HLA in healthy donors. As regards this clone: The antigen is undetermined.

Study-wide results and caveats: Later analysis demonstrated an association between a missense DCLRE1C variant and TCR beta V- and J-gene trimming. Among the CMV-associated chains, a few were confirmed in vitro as specific for CMV antigens.

Primers: 60 Vbeta forward and 13 Jbeta reverse. The data were produced by immunoSEQ multiplex PCR, yet TCRdb's version contains in-frame clones alone and is incomplete. The sample has roughly 120,000 clones, approximately 83% seen once. CDR1 is SGHTA, CDR2 FQGTGA, per germline. The V end lost 4 bases, the J end lost 4 bases, and 14 bases lay between the germline ends. This CDR3 comprises 15 residues. The TCR sequence derives from a man aged 40-49 years in good health and CMV-seronegative. The source material was PBMCs. The chain has TRBV7-3 and TRBJ2-1; the D gene is possibly TRBD2 (7 bases). The CDR3 sequence is CASSSGRGAYNEQFF. For the CDR3, the DNA is TGTGCCAGCAGCTCCGGTCGGGGGGCATACAATGAGCAGTTCTTC. Combining the CDR3 with reference TRBV7-3 and TRBJ2-1 gives the whole variable domain GAGVSQTPSNKVTEKGKYVELRCDPISGHTALYWYRQSLGQGPEFLIYFQGTGAADDSGLPNDRFFAVRPEGSVSTLKIQRTERGDSAVYLCASSSGRGAYNEQFFGPGTRLTVL.